This TCR beta chain was obtained from a study of T cell responses to AZD1222 COVID-19 vaccine. Overall study: Analysis merged second doses at about 4 or about 12 weeks.

The length of the CDR3 is 17 residues. The germline CDR1 and CDR2 sequences are KGHSH and LQKENI. J was trimmed by 3 bases and V by 2 bases; bases with no gene match: 6. Study findings and constraints: Vaccination with two AZD1222 doses was followed by a rise in Spike-specific TCR breadth and depth. CD4 TCRs linked to vaccination spanned spike, dominating at 160-218 and 743-854.

Points on this clone: Its antigen is undetermined.

Libraries were prepared by immunoSEQ multiplex PCR; TCRdb keeps only in-frame clonotypes and omits some of them. This sample has approximately 170,000 clones, with roughly nine tenths found just once. The chain has TRBV18 and TRBJ2-1, with 11 bases identical to TRBD2. Sequencing used peripheral blood, obtained on day 0 of AZD1222 vaccination. The TCR originated in an adult in good health. The CDR3 region is CASSPEWLAGGYNEQFF. In DNA, the CDR3 is TGTGCCAGCTCACCAGAGTGGCTAGCGGGGGGCTACAATGAGCAGTTCTTC.